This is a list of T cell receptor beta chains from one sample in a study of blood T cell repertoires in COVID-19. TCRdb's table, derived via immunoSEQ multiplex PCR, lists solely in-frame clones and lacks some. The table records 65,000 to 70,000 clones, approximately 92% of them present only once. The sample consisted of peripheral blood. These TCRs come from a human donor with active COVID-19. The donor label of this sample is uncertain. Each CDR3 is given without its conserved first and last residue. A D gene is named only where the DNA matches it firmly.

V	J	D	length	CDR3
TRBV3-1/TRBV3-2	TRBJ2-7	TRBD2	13	ASSRRLAGTYEQY
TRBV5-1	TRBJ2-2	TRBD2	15	ASSLASGLADTGELF
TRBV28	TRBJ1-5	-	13	ASSPLGRGNQPQH
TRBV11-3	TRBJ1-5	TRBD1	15	ASSLSHRGLGNQPQH
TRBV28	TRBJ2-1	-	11	ASRGDRRNEQF
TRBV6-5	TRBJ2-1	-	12	ASSYSIQGHEQF
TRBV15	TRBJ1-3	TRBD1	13	ATSSRTGRGNTIY
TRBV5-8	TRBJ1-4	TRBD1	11	ASRRTGGEKLF
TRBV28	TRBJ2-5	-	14	ASSLRGASGQETQY
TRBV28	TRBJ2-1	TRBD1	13	ASSPRTGVSNEQF
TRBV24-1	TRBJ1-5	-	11	ATSSQVHQPQH
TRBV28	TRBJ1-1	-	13	ASSPATGGRTEAF
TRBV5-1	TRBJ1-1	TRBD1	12	ASGQTGDHTEAF
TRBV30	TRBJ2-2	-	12	AWRPRGGTGELF
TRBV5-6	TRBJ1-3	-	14	ASRGQGWLVGNTIY
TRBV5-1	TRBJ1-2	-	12	ASSLDSPNYGYT
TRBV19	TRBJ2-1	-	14	ASSIWSGKLLNEQF
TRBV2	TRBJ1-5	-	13	ASSEAPITDQPQH
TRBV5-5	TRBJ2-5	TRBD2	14	ASSFDLRERQETQY
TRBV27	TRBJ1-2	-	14	ASSLSYGGVYYGYT
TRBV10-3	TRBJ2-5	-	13	AISESPTVQETQY
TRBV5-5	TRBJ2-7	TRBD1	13	ASSRTGGEDYEQY
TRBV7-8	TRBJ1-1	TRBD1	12	ASSLGQGRTEAF
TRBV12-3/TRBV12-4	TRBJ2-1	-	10	ASSPIRNEQF
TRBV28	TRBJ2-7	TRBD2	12	ASSRGGLSYEQY
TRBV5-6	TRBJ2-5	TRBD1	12	ASSSTGTAETQY
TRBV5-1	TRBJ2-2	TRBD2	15	ASSRGLAGYHTGELF
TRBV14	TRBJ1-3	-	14	ASSPRQVNSGNTIY
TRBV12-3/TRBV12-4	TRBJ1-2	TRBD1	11	ASSSPTGGGYT
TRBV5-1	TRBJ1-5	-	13	ASSLAGGGNQPQH
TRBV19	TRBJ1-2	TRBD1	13	ASTPGQGLYHGYT
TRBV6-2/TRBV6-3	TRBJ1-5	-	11	ASSYGMSADQH
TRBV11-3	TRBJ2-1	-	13	ASSQRASALNEQF
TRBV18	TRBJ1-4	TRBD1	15	ASSPGTDGPTNEKLF
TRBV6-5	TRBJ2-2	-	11	ASNRELAGELF
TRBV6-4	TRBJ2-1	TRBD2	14	ASSEVAGPPKDEQF
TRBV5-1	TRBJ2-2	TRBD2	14	ASSFSSSGMGGELF
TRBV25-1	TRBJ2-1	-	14	ASSHTGTTRYNEQF
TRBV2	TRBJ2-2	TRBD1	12	ASSGQGASGELF
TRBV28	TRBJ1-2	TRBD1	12	ASSLDRTDYGYT
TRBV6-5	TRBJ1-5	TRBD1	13	ASSRDRAGNQPQH
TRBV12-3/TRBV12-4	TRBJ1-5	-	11	ASSLAEYQPQH
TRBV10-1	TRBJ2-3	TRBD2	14	ASSESLAGVGDTQY
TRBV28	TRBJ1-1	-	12	ASSLSDRSFITF
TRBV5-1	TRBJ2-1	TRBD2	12	ASSLTSGRNEQF
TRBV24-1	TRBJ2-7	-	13	ATSENTGNLDEQY
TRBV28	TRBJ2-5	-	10	ASSLLQETQY
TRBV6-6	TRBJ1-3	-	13	ASSPRGAAGNTIY
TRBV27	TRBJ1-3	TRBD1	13	ASSLTGGSLDTIY
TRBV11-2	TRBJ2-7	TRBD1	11	ASSLDSGTGGY
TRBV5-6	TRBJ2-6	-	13	ASSPSPQVRNVLT
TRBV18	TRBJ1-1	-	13	ASSPDYGGGTEAF
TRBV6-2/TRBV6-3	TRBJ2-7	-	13	ASSYSTVAVYEQY
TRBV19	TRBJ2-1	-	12	ASSMGAGFNEQF
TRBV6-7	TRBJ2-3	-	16	ASSPGTRERPSTDTQY
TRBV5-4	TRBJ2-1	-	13	ASSLGLASYNEQF
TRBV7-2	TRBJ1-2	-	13	ASSLAPNDNYGYT
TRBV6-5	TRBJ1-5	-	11	ASSYGEGQPQH
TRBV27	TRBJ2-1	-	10	ASSLGGNEQF
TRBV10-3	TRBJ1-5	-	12	AISDGGPFQPQH